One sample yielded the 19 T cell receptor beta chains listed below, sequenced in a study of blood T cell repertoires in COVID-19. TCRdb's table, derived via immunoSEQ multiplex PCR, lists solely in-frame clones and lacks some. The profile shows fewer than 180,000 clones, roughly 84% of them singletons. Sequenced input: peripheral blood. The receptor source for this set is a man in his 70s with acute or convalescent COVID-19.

The CDR3 spells CAIGAGGPGNEQFF. CDR3 coding DNA: TGTGCCATCGGGGCGGGAGGGCCCGGCAATGAGCAGTTCTTC. The chain has TRBV10-3 and TRBJ2-1, with TRBD2 identical over 9 bases. Germline trimming cut 8 bases from V and 6 bases from J; bases unmatched to any gene: 8. The CDR3 runs to 14 residues. Germline V gene sequence: CDR1 ENHRY, CDR2 SYGVKD.

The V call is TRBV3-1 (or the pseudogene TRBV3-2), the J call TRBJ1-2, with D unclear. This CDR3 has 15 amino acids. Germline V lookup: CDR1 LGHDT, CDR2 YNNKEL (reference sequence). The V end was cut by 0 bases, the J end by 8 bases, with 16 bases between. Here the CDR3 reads CASSQDFGVGRGYTF. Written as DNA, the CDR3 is TGTGCCAGCAGCCAAGATTTCGGGGTTGGTCGGGGCTACACCTTC.

CDR3 nucleotide sequence: TGTGCCAGCAGCCCCGGACAGTTTGAAAAACTGTTTTTT. This sequence encodes CASSPGQFEKLFF. This chain joins TRBV7-9 and TRBJ1-4; possible D gene TRBD1, 6 bases. Germline V gene data show CDR1 as SEHNR and CDR2 as FQNEAQ (reference sequence). Trimming pared 5 bases from V and 7 bases from J, leaving 11 bases between. The CDR3 spans 13 residues.

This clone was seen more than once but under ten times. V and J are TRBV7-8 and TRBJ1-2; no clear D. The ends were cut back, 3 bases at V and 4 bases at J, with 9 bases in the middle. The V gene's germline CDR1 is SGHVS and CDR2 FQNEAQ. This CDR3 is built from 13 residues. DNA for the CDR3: TGTGCCAGCAGCTTGGAGGCGAGCTATGGCTACACCTTC. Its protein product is CASSLEASYGYTF.

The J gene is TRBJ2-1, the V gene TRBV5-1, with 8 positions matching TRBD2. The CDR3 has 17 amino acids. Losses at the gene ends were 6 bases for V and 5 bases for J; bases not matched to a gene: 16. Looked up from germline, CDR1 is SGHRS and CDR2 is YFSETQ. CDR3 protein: CASNPNPSSGSHNEQFF. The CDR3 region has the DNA TGCGCCAGCAACCCGAACCCCTCCAGCGGGAGTCACAATGAGCAGTTCTTC.

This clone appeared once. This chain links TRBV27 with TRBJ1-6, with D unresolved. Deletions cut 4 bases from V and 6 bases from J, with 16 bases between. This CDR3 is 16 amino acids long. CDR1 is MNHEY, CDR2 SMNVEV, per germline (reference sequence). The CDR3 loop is CASSSQAGIANSPLHF. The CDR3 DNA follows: TGTGCCAGCAGTTCGCAGGCGGGGATAGCTAATTCACCCCTCCACTTT.

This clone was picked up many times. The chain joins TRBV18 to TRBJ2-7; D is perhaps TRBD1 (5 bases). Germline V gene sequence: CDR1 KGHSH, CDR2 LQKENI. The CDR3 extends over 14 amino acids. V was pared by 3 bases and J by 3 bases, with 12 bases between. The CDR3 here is CASSPPMDNYEQYF. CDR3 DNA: TGTGCCAGCTCACCGCCGATGGACAACTACGAGCAGTACTTC.

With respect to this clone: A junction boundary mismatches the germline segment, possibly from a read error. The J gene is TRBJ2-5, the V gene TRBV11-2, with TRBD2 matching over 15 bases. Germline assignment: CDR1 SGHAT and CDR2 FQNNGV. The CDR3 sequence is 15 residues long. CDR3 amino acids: CASSLVGTSGGNWDF. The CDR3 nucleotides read TGTGCCAGCAGCTTAGTAGGGACTAGCGGGGGGAATTGGGACTTC.

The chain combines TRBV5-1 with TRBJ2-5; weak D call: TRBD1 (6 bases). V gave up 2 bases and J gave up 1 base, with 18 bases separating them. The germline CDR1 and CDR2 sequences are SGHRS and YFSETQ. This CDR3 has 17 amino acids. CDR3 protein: CASSLFPDSQSQETQYF. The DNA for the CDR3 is TGCGCCAGCAGCTTATTCCCGGACAGCCAGTCCCAAGAGACCCAGTACTTC.

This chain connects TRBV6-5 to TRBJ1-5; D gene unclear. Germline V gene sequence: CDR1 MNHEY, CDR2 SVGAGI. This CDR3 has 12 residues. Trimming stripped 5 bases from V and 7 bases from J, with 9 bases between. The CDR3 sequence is CASSTMGQPQHF. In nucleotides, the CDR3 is TGTGCCAGCAGTACGATGGGCCAGCCCCAGCATTTT.

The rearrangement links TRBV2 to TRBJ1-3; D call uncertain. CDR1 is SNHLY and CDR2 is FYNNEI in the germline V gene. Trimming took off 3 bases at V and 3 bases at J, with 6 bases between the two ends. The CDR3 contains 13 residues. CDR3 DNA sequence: TGTGCCAGCAGTGATCTCAGTGGAAACACCATATATTTT. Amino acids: CASSDLSGNTIYF.

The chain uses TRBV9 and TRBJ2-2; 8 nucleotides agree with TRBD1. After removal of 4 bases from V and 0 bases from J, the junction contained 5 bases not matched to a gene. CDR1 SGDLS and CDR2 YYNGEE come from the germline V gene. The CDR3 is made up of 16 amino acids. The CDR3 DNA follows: TGTGCCAGCAGCTCGAGGGACAGGCCGAACACCGGGGAGCTGTTTTTT. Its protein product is CASSSRDRPNTGELFF.

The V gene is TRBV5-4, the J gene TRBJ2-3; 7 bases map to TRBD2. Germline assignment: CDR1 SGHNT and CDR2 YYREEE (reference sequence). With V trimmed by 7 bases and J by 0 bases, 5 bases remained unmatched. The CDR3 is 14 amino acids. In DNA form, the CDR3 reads TGTGCCAGCGGGAGGGCGGTGAGCACAGATACGCAGTATTTT. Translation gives CASGRAVSTDTQYF.

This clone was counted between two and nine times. The CDR3 bases are TGTGCCAGCAGCTTAGTGGTAGAATATAACGGCTACACCTTC. Its protein product is CASSLVVEYNGYTF. The chain recombines TRBV11-2 with TRBJ1-2; D call uncertain. The V and J ends lost 1 base and 8 bases respectively, with 14 bases between them. The CDR3 is 14 residues long. Per the germline V gene, CDR1 is SGHAT and CDR2 is FQNNGV.

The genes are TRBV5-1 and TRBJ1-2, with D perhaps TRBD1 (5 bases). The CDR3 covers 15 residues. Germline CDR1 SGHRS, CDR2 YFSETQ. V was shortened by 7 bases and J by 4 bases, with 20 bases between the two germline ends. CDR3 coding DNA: TGCGCCAGCGGGGGACTGAGCGGCAAAAGCTATGGCTACACCTTC. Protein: CASGGLSGKSYGYTF. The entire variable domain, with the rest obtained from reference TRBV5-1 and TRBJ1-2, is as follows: KAGVTQTPRYLIKTRGQQVTLSCSPISGHRSVSWYQQTPGQGLQFLFEYFSETQRNKGNFPGRFSGRQFSNSRSEMNVSTLELGDSALYLCASGGLSGKSYGYTFGSGTRLTVV.

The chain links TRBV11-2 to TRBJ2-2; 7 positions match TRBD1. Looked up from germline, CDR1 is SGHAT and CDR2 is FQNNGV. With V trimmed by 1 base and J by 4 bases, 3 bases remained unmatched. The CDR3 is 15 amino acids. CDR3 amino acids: CASSLAGGVTGELFF. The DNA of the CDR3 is TGTGCCAGCAGCTTAGCAGGGGGTGTCACCGGGGAGCTGTTTTTT.

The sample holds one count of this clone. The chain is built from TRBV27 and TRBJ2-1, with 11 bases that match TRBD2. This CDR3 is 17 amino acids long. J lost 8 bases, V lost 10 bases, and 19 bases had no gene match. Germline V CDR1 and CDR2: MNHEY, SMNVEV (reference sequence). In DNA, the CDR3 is TGTGCCACCGCGAATTATAAGACTAGCGGGATAACGGATGAGCAGTTCTTC. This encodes CATANYKTSGITDEQFF.

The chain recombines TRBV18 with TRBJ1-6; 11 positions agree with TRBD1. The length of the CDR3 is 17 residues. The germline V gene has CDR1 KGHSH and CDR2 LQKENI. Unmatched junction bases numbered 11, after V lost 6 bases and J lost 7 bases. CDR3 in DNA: TGTGCCAGCTCGTCGACTGCCGGGACAGGGGGAAATTCACCCCTCCACTTT. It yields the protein CASSSTAGTGGNSPLHF.

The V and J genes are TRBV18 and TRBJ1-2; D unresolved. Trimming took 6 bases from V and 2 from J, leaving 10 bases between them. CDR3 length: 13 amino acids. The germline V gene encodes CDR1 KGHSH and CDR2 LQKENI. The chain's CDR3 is CASSLPGNYGYTF. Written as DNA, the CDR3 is TGTGCCAGCTCCCTCCCGGGGAACTATGGCTACACCTTC.